The 27 T cell receptor beta chains given below trace back to one sample, sequenced in a study of OX40 agonist ivuxolimab in advanced cancers. Sequenced by immunoSEQ multiplex PCR; TCRdb stores in-frame clones only, minus some. The sample carries tens of thousands of clones, 70% to 90% recorded once. Sample: CD4+ or CD8+ T cells sorted from blood, taken in a trial of the OX40 agonist ivuxolimab. Every receptor here comes from an adult with an advanced solid tumor such as melanoma, head and neck, liver or kidney cancer.

This clone was seen only once. In nucleotides, the CDR3 is TGTGCCAGCAGTCAGGGGACAGGCGAACTCTATGGCTACACCTTC. Its protein product is CASSQGTGELYGYTF. The rearrangement uses TRBV6-4 and TRBJ1-2; TRBD1 matches 8 bases. The CDR3 runs 15 residues. Germline CDR1 and CDR2: MRHNA and SNTAGT. V trimming: 5 bases; J trimming: 4 bases; junction bases outside the gene matches: 9.

This clone is a singleton in its sample. The chain carries TRBV28 and TRBJ2-5, with TRBD2 identical over 9 bases. Looked up from germline, CDR1 is MDHEN and CDR2 is SYDVKM. The CDR3 has 16 residues. Germline trimming cut 6 bases from V and 0 bases from J; bases unmatched to any gene: 8. CDR3 protein: CASSGGGGGHQETQYF. Here the CDR3 DNA reads TGTGCCAGCAGCGGGGGCGGGGGGGGCCACCAAGAGACCCAGTACTTC.

The J gene is TRBJ2-5, the V gene TRBV2; D is perhaps TRBD1 or TRBD2 (5 bases each). Looked up from germline, CDR1 is SNHLY and CDR2 is FYNNEI. The V and J ends lost 4 bases and 5 bases respectively, with 11 bases between them. The CDR3 covers 13 residues. The CDR3 bases are TGTGCCAGCAGTGTTACGGGGCCTGAGACCCAGTACTTC. Translated: CASSVTGPETQYF.

V usage is TRBV6-1 and J usage is TRBJ2-4; 8 bases fit TRBD1. The CDR3 loop spans 16 amino acids. Germline loops: CDR1 MNHNS, CDR2 SASEGT. J was trimmed by 8 bases and V by 0 bases; bases with no gene match: 9. The CDR3 bases are TGTGCCAGCAGTGAAGCTGGGATCCAGGGGGCTTACATTCAGTACTTC. It specifies CASSEAGIQGAYIQYF.

The CDR3 reads CASGGLAASTDTQYF. In nucleotides, the CDR3 is TGTGCCAGCGGGGGACTAGCGGCTAGCACAGATACGCAGTATTTT. V usage is TRBV6-1 and J usage is TRBJ2-3; 11 bases align to TRBD2. The V gene's germline CDR1 is MNHNS and CDR2 SASEGT. Losses at the gene ends were 8 bases for V and 0 bases for J; bases not matched to a gene: 4. The CDR3 consists of 15 residues.

This clone appeared a single time. This chain connects TRBV5-1 to TRBJ1-4, with D tentatively TRBD1 (5 bases). This CDR3 has 14 residues. Trimming removed 4 bases from V and 2 bases from J, with 9 bases in between. The germline gives CDR1 SGHRS, CDR2 YFSETQ. The DNA for the CDR3 is TGCGCCAGCAGCCCGGGGGGGACTAATGAAAAACTGTTTTTT. Protein sequence: CASSPGGTNEKLFF.

V gene TRBV28 combines with J gene TRBJ1-5; 8 nucleotides line up with TRBD1. Looked up from germline, CDR1 is MDHEN and CDR2 is SYDVKM. There are 16 residues in the CDR3. Trimming took 7 bases from V and 4 from J; bases not matched to a gene: 12. This chain's CDR3 is CASTPSGTGRNQPQHF. The CDR3 bases are TGTGCCAGCACTCCCTCCGGGACAGGTAGGAATCAGCCCCAGCATTTT.

As for this clone: Other DNA sequences from this sample encode an identical CDR3 as well. The chain combines TRBV28 with TRBJ1-1, with a possible D match to TRBD1 (6 bases). CDR1 is MDHEN and CDR2 is SYDVKM in the germline V gene. V shed 6 bases and J shed 4 bases, with 9 bases lying between them. This CDR3 spans 12 amino acids. CDR3 bases: TGTGCCAGCAGACAAGGGGGCACTGAAGCTTTCTTT. It yields the protein CASRQGGTEAFF.

Here the CDR3 DNA reads TGTGCCTGGAGTGTAACTAGCGGGGCCTACGAGCAGTACTTC. Translating it yields CAWSVTSGAYEQYF. V is TRBV30 and J is TRBJ2-7, with 10 positions matching TRBD2. Trimming at V came to 0 bases and at J to 2 bases, leaving 1 base not matched to a gene. CDR1 GTSNPN and CDR2 SVGIG come from the germline V gene (reference sequence). This CDR3 is built from 14 residues.

The gene calls are TRBV6-5 and TRBJ1-2; 7 nucleotides align to TRBD1. This CDR3 region has 16 residues. Germline V gives CDR1 MNHEY, CDR2 SVGAGI. The V gene end was trimmed by 0 bases and the J gene end by 5 bases; junction bases not matched to a gene: 9. CDR3 loop: CASSYSDRALRYGYTF. The CDR3 DNA is TGTGCCAGCAGTTACTCCGACAGGGCCTTAAGATATGGCTACACCTTC.

J is TRBJ1-1 and V is TRBV6-1; D unresolved. The V and J ends lost 4 bases and 2 bases respectively, with 11 bases between them. The CDR3 is 14 amino acids. The germline V gene has CDR1 MNHNS and CDR2 SASEGT. CDR3 in DNA: TGTGCCAGCAGTGCAGAAGGGCAAAACACTGAAGCTTTCTTT. Translation gives CASSAEGQNTEAFF.

This sequence joins TRBV7-9 and TRBJ2-6; 7 positions match TRBD1. The junction had 5 bases not matched to a gene; V was cut back by 5 bases and J by 1 base. CDR3 length equals 16 residues. CDR1 SEHNR and CDR2 FQNEAQ come from the germline V gene (reference sequence). The CDR3 bases are TGTGCCAGCAGCAGAGGGACAGCATCTGGGGCCAACGTCCTGACTTTC. Protein sequence: CASSRGTASGANVLTF. The variable domain in full, completed from reference TRBV7-9 and TRBJ2-6, reads DTGVSQNPRHKITKRGQNVTFRCDPISEHNRLYWYRQTLGQGPEFLTYFQNEAQLEKSRLLSDRFSAERPKGSFSTLEIQRTEQGDSAMYLCASSRGTASGANVLTFGAGSRLTVL.

The chain is built from TRBV29-1 and TRBJ1-4; D unresolved. Trimming took 5 bases from V and 5 from J, leaving 15 bases between them. The CDR3 runs 14 residues. Germline CDR1 and CDR2: SQVTM and ANQGSEA. The CDR3, as DNA: TGCAGCGTTTGGTTGGCCGGGTTAAATGAAAAACTGTTTTTT. It yields the protein CSVWLAGLNEKLFF.

The V gene is TRBV15, the J gene TRBJ2-7; D possibly matches TRBD1 or TRBD2 (5 bases each). The germline V gene encodes CDR1 LNHNV and CDR2 YYDKDF (reference sequence). V was shortened by 4 bases and J by 3 bases, with 19 bases between the two germline ends. The CDR3 spans 16 residues. The CDR3 DNA reads as TGTGCCACCAGCACCGGACGGGGACGGGATTACTACGAGCAGTACTTC. Residues: CATSTGRGRDYYEQYF.

This chain uses TRBV19 with TRBJ1-5, with D uncertain. The CDR3 runs 13 residues. V lost 4 bases and J 3 bases, leaving 7 bases between the germline ends. Germline lookup yields CDR1 LNHDA and CDR2 SQIVND (reference sequence). The CDR3 is CASSRQVNQPQHF. The CDR3 DNA follows: TGTGCCAGTAGTAGACAAGTCAATCAGCCCCAGCATTTT.

The CDR3 here is CASSLSKREASTDTQYF. The CDR3 nucleotides are TGTGCCAGCAGTTTATCAAAGCGGGAGGCTAGCACAGATACGCAGTATTTT. This chain joins TRBV27 and TRBJ2-3, with TRBD2 identical over 9 bases. The V segment lost 0 bases and the J segment 0 bases; nucleotides outside the gene matches: 4. Germline loops: CDR1 MNHEY, CDR2 SMNVEV (reference sequence). The CDR3 is 17 amino acids.

CDR3 loop: CASSEVGSGRETQYF. The CDR3 DNA reads as TGTGCCAGCAGTGAAGTGGGTAGCGGGAGAGAGACCCAGTACTTC. V gene TRBV6-1 combines with J gene TRBJ2-5; 9 bases agree with TRBD2. Trimming cost V 1 base and J 4 bases; bases outside gene matches: 4. CDR1 MNHNS and CDR2 SASEGT come from the germline V gene. CDR3 length: 15 amino acids.

The chain has TRBV28 and TRBJ2-5; 11 nucleotides match TRBD2. The closer fit of TRBJ2-7 to the DNA end suggests the J call may be wrong. The CDR3 totals 14 residues. In germline, CDR1 is MDHEN, CDR2 SYDVKM. CDR3 amino acids: CATLAGGQPYEQYF. CDR3 DNA: TGTGCCACCTTAGCGGGGGGGCAGCCCTACGAGCAGTACTTC.

This sequence joins TRBV28 and TRBJ1-1, with 10 bases that match TRBD1. This CDR3 region has 15 residues. Trimming at V came to 4 bases and at J to 4 bases, leaving 6 bases not matched to a gene. The V gene's germline CDR1 is MDHEN and CDR2 SYDVKM. DNA for the CDR3: TGTGCCAGCAGTTCGCCCGGGACAGGGGTCACTGAAGCTTTCTTT. Protein: CASSSPGTGVTEAFF. Based on the CDR3 plus reference TRBV28 and TRBJ1-1, the full variable domain is DVKVTQSSRYLVKRTGEKVFLECVQDMDHENMFWYRQDPGLGLRLIYFSYDVKMKEKGDIPEGYSVSREKKERFSLILESASTNQTSMYLCASSSPGTGVTEAFFGQGTRLTVV.

V gene TRBV9 combines with J gene TRBJ2-7, with D hard to call. In germline, CDR1 is SGDLS, CDR2 YYNGEE. The CDR3 sequence is 14 residues long. V dropped 3 bases and J dropped 6 bases, with 16 bases sitting between them. The CDR3 DNA reads TGTGCCAGCAGCGCCGACCCCGTCGGCGTCGAGCAGTACTTC. Residues: CASSADPVGVEQYF. Supplemented by reference TRBV9 and TRBJ2-7, the full variable domain reads DSGVTQTPKHLITATGQRVTLRCSPRSGDLSVYWYQQSLDQGLQFLIQYYNGEERAKGNILERFSAQQFPDLHSELNLSSLELGDSALYFCASSADPVGVEQYFGPGTRLTVT.

This clone has just one count. The V gene is TRBV6-5, the J gene TRBJ2-7; either TRBD1 or TRBD2 may fit D (5 bases each). Trimming pared 4 bases from V and 6 bases from J, leaving 16 bases between. CDR1 is MNHEY, CDR2 SVGAGI, per germline. The CDR3 length is 14 residues. The CDR3 here is CASSWGRGGSEQYF. In DNA form, the CDR3 reads TGTGCCAGCAGTTGGGGCCGAGGAGGTAGCGAGCAGTACTTC.

V gene TRBV11-3 combines with J gene TRBJ2-5; no reliable D call. V was clipped by 5 bases and J by 2 bases, with 9 bases between them. In germline, CDR1 is SGHNT, CDR2 YENEEA. This CDR3 is 13 amino acids long. For the CDR3, the DNA is TGTGCCAGCAGCCTGACAACACAAGAGACCCAGTACTTC. It specifies CASSLTTQETQYF.

The rearrangement links TRBV2 to TRBJ2-7; 12 nucleotides match TRBD2. From germline, CDR1 is SNHLY and CDR2 FYNNEI. The length of the CDR3 is 16 residues. Losses at the gene ends were 4 bases for V and 3 bases for J; bases not matched to a gene: 7. The CDR3 DNA sequence: TGTGCCAGCAGTGGGGCTGGACTAGCGGGGAGCTACGAGCAGTACTTC. It encodes CASSGAGLAGSYEQYF.

This chain uses TRBV4-2 with TRBJ1-2; D ambiguous. Germline V gene lookup returns CDR1 LGHNA and CDR2 YNFKEQ. The CDR3 runs 16 residues. Trimming stripped 0 bases from V and 7 bases from J, with 18 bases between. CDR3 nucleotide sequence: TGTGCCAGCAGCCAAGACGCCGCCCCCCAGAATGGTGGCTACACCTTC. Protein sequence: CASSQDAAPQNGGYTF.

The gene calls are TRBV2 and TRBJ1-2; no clear D. Between the trimmed V and J ends, which lost 5 bases and 8 bases, there was a span of 21 bases. Germline CDR1 reads SNHLY; CDR2 reads FYNNEI. The CDR3 spans 15 residues. The CDR3 region is CASSPDGPLRGGYTF. In nucleotides, the CDR3 is TGTGCCAGCAGTCCTGACGGTCCCTTACGTGGGGGCTACACCTTC.

Here the CDR3 DNA reads TGTGCCAGCAGCAAAAAGGTGCGGGGGAGCTATGGCTACACCTTC. Translated, it gives CASSKKVRGSYGYTF. V is TRBV21-1 and J is TRBJ1-2. TRBV21-1 is classified as a pseudogene. CDR3 size: 15 residues.

The chain uses TRBV19 and TRBJ1-2; D may be TRBD1 (6 bases). The CDR3 covers 15 residues. The V gene lost 1 base and the J gene lost 2 bases, with 11 bases spanning the gap. Per germline, CDR1 LNHDA and CDR2 SQIVND (reference sequence). Written as DNA, the CDR3 is TGTGCCAGTAGTATAGGAGGAGGGGGGAACTATGGCTACACCTTC. It encodes CASSIGGGGNYGYTF.